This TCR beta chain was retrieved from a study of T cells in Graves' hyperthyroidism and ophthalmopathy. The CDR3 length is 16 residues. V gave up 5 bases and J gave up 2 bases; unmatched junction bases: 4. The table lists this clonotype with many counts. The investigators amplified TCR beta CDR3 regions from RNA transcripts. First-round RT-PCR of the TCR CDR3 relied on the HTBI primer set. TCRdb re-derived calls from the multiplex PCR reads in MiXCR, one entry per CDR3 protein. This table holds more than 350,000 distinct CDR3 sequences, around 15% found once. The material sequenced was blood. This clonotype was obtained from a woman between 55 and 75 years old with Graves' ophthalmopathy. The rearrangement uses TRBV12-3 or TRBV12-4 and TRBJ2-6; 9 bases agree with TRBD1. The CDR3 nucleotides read TGTGCCAGCAGTATTACAGGGGGCGCTGGGGCCAACGTCCTGACTTTC. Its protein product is CASSITGGAGANVLTF.